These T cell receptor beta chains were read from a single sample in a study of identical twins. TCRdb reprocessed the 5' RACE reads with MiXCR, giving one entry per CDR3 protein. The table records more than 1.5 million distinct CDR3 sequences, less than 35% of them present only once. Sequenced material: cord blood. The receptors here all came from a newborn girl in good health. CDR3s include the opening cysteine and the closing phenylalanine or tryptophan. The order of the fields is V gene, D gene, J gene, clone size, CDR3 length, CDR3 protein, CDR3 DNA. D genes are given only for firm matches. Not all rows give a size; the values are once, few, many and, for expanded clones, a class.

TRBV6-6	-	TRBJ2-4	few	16	CASSYSYVLAKNIQYF	TGTGCCAGCAGTTACTCGTACGTACTAGCCAAAAACATTCAGTACTTC
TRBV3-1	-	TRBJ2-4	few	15	CASSQDHRAKNIQYF	TGTGCCAGCAGCCAAGATCACAGGGCCAAAAACATTCAGTACTTC
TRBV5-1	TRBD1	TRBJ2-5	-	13	CAGSRDRKETQYF	TGCGCCGGCAGCCGGGACAGAAAAGAGACCCAGTACTTC
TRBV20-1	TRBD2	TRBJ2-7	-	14	CSARTSGRTSEQYF	TGCAGTGCTAGGACTAGCGGGAGAACAAGTGAGCAGTACTTC
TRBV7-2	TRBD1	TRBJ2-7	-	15	CASSLVGQGADEQYF	TGTGCCAGCAGCTTAGTCGGACAGGGGGCCGACGAGCAGTACTTC
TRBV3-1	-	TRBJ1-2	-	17	CASSQGLTVPLPYGYTF	TGTGCCAGCAGCCAGGGGCTGACAGTGCCCCTCCCCTATGGCTACACCTTC
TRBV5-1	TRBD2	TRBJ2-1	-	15	CASSVREGPYNEQFF	TGCGCCAGCAGCGTGCGGGAGGGCCCTTACAATGAGCAGTTCTTC
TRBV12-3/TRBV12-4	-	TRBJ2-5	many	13	CASSLAMRETQYF	TGTGCCAGCAGTTTAGCGATGAGAGAGACCCAGTACTTC
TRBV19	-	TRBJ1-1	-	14	CASSSWDGYTEAFF	TGTGCCAGTAGTTCTTGGGACGGCTATACTGAAGCTTTCTTT
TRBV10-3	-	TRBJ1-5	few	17	CAISAEVGPIYNQPQHF	TGTGCCATCAGTGCCGAAGTGGGGCCCATATACAATCAGCCCCAGCATTTT
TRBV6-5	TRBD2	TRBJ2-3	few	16	CASSSGWTRTADTQYF	TGTGCCAGCAGTTCGGGGTGGACTAGGACTGCGGATACGCAGTATTTT
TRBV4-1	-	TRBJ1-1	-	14	CASSQDRHRAEAFF	TGCGCCAGCAGCCAAGATCGGCACAGGGCTGAAGCTTTCTTT
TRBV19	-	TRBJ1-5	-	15	CASRENRDFNQPQHF	TGTGCCAGTAGAGAAAACAGGGACTTCAATCAGCCCCAGCATTTT
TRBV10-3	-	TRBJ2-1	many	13	CAISEIAYNEQFF	TGTGCCATCAGTGAAATAGCTTACAATGAGCAGTTCTTC
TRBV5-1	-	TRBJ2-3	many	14	CASSSLGGADTQYF	TGCGCCAGCAGCTCGTTGGGGGGAGCAGATACGCAGTATTTT
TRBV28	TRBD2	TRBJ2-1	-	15	CASSLGGRDYNEQFF	TGTGCCAGCAGTTTGGGCGGGAGGGACTACAATGAGCAGTTCTTC
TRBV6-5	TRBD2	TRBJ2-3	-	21	CASSSHPRGLAGVSDTDTQYF	TGTGCCAGCAGTTCCCACCCCAGGGGACTAGCGGGAGTGTCTGACACAGATACGCAGTATTTT
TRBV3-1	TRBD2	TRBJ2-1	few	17	CASSQARTSGGGNEQFF	TGTGCCAGCAGCCAAGCCAGGACTAGCGGAGGGGGGAATGAGCAGTTCTTC
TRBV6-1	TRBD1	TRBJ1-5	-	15	CASRAGTGGNQPQHF	TGTGCCAGCAGGGCCGGGACAGGAGGCAATCAGCCCCAGCATTTT
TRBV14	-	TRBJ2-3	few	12	CASSQVGATQYF	TGTGCCAGCAGCCAAGTCGGAGCTACGCAGTATTTT
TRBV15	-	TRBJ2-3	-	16	CATSSPRDFPKDTQYF	TGTGCCACCAGCAGCCCCCGGGACTTCCCCAAGGATACGCAGTATTTT
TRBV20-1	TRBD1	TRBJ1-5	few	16	CSARWTGSYSNQPQHF	TGCAGTGCCCGCTGGACAGGGAGTTATAGCAATCAGCCCCAGCATTTT
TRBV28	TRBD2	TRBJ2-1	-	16	CASRPPLAGDYNEQFF	TGTGCCAGCCGTCCTCCCCTAGCGGGAGATTACAATGAGCAGTTCTTC
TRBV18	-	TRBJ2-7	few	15	CASSPKDRLSYEQYF	TGTGCCAGCTCACCTAAAGACAGGCTTTCCTACGAGCAGTACTTC
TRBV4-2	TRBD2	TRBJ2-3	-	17	CPSSQGLAGEPTDTQYF	TGTCCCAGCAGCCAGGGACTAGCGGGGGAACCCACAGATACGCAGTATTTT
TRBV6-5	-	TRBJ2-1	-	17	CASSYSSGSDPYNEQFF	TGTGCCAGCAGTTACTCTTCCGGGTCTGACCCCTACAATGAGCAGTTCTTC
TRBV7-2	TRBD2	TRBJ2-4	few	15	CASSLVGGEINIQYF	TGTGCCAGCAGCTTAGTTGGGGGGGAAATAAACATTCAGTACTTC
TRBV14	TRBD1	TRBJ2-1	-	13	CASSRRTGHEQFF	TGTGCCAGCAGCCGCCGGACAGGTCATGAGCAGTTCTTC
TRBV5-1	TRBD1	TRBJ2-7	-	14	CASSRWDRVCEQYF	TGCGCCAGCAGCCGATGGGACAGGGTCTGCGAGCAGTACTTC
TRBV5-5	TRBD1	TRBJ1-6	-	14	CASSPMTGLSPLHF	TGTGCCAGCAGCCCTATGACAGGGCTTTCACCCCTCCACTTT
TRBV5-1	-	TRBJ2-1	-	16	CASSLGTVPAYNEQFF	TGCGCCAGCAGCTTGGGGACAGTTCCAGCCTACAATGAGCAGTTCTTC